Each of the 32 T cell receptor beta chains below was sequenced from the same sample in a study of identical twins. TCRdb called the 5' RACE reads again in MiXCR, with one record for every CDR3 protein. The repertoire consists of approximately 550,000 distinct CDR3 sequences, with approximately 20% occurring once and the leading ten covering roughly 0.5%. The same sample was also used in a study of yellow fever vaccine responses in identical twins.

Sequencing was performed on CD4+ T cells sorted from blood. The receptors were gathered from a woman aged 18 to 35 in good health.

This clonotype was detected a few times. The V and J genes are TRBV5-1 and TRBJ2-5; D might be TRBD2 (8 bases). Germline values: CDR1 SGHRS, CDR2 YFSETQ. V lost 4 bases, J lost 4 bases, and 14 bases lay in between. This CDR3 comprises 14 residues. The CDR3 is CASSRGLAGETQYF. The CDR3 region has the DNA TGCGCCAGCAGCAGGGGGCTAGCGGGAGAGACCCAGTACTTC.

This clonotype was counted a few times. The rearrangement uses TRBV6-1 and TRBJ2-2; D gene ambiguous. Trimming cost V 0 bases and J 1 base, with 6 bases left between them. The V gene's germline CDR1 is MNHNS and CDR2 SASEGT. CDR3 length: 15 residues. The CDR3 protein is CASSEAWLNTGELFF. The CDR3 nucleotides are TGTGCCAGCAGTGAAGCCTGGCTGAACACCGGGGAGCTGTTTTTT.

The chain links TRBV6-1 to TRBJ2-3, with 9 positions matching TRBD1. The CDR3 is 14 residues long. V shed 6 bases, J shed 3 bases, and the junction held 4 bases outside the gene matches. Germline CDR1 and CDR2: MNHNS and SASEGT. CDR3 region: CASRRTGETDTQYF. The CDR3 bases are TGTGCCAGCAGACGGACAGGGGAGACAGATACGCAGTATTTT.

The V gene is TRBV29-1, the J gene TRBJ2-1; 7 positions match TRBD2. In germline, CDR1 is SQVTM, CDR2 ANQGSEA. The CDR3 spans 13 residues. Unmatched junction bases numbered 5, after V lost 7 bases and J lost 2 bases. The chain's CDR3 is CSGSGTTYNEQFF. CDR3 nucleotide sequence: TGCAGCGGGTCGGGGACTACCTACAATGAGCAGTTCTTC.

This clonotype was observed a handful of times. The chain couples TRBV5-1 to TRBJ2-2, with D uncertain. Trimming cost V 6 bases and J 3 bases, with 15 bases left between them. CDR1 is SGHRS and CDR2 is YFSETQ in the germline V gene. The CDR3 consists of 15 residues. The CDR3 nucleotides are TGCGCCAGCAACCTAATCGGCTCCTACACCGGGGAGCTGTTTTTT. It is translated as CASNLIGSYTGELFF.

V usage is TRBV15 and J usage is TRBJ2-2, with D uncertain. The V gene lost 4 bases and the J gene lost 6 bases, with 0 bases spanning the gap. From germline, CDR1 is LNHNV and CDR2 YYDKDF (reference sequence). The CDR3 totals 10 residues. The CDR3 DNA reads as TGTGCCACCAGCACCGGGGAGCTGTTTTTT. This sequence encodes CATSTGELFF.

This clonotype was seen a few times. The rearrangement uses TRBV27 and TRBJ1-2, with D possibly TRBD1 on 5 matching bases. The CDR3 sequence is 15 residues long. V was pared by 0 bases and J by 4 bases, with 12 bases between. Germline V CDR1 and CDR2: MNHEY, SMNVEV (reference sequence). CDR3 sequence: CASSLSRDGGYGYTF. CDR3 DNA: TGTGCCAGCAGTTTATCCCGGGACGGGGGCTATGGCTACACCTTC.

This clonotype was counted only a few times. The CDR3 DNA reads as TGTGCCAGCAGCCCTACGCCGGGAAATCAACATGAAAAACTGTTTTTT. Translated, it gives CASSPTPGNQHEKLFF. The genes are TRBV7-9 and TRBJ1-4; D is unclear. Germline V gene lookup returns CDR1 SEHNR and CDR2 FQNEAQ (reference sequence). The CDR3 covers 16 residues. V was pared by 5 bases and J by 6 bases, with 19 bases between.

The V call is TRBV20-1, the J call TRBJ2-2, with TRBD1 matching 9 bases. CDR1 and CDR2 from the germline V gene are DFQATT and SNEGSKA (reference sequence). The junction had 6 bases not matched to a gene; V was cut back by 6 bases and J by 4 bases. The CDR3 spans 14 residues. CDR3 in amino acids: CSATGQGGTGELFF. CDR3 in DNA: TGCAGTGCAACGGGACAGGGAGGCACCGGGGAGCTGTTTTTT.

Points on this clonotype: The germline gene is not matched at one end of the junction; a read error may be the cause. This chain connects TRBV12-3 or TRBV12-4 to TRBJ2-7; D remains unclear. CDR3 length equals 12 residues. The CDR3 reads CVSSFGLYEQYF. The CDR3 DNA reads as TGTGTCAGCAGTTTCGGCCTATACGAGCAGTACTTC.

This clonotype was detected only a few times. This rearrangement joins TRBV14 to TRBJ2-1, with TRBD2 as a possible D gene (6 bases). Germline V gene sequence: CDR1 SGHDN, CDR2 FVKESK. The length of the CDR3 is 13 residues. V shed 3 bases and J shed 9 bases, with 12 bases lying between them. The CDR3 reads CASSQGTPGEQFF. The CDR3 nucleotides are TGTGCCAGCAGCCAGGGGACTCCCGGTGAGCAGTTCTTC. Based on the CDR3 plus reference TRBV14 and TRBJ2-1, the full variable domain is EAGVTQFPSHSVIEKGQTVTLRCDPISGHDNLYWYRRVMGKEIKFLLHFVKESKQDESGMPNNRFLAERTGGTYSTLKVQPAELEDSGVYFCASSQGTPGEQFFGPGTRLTVL.

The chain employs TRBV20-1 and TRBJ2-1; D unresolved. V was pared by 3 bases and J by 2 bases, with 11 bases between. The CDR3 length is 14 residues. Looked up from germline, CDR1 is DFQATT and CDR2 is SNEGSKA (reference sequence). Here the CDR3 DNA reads TGCAGTGCTAGCGTAAGAGGCCCCTACAATGAGCAGTTCTTC. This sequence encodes CSASVRGPYNEQFF.

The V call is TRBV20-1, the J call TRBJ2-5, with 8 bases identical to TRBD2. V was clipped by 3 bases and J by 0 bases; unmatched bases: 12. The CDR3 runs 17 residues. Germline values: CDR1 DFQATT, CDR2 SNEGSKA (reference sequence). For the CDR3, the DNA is TGCAGTGCTAGTGGGTTCCTAGCGGGTGTTTACCAAGAGACCCAGTACTTC. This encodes CSASGFLAGVYQETQYF.

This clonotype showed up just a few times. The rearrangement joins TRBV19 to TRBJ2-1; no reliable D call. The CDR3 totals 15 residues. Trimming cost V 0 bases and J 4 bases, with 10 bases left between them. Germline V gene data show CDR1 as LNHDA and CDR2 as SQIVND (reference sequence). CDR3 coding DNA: TGTGCCAGTAGTATAGATTACGGATCTTACAATGAGCAGTTCTTC. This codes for CASSIDYGSYNEQFF.

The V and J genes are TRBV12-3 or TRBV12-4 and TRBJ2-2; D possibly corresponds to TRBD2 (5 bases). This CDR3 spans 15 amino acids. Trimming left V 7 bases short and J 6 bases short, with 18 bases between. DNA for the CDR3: TGTGCCAGCACTCCCGTCTCGGCTAGCCCCGGGGAGCTGTTTTTT. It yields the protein CASTPVSASPGELFF.

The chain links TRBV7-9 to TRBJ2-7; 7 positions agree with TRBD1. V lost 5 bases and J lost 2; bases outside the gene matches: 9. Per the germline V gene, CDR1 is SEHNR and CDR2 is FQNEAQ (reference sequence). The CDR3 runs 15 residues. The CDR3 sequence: CASSEPGTATYEQYF. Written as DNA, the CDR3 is TGTGCCAGCAGCGAACCCGGGACAGCCACCTACGAGCAGTACTTC.

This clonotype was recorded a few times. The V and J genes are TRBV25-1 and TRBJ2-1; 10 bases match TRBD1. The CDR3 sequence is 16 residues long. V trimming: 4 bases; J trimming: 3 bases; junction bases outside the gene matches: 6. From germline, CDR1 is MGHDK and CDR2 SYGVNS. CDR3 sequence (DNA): TGTGCCAGCAGTGCTAGGGACAGGGGCTTCTACAATGAGCAGTTCTTC. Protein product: CASSARDRGFYNEQFF.

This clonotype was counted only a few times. The DNA of the CDR3 is TGTGCCAGCAGTTTCTATAGCGGGAGGGCCCCGGGCACAGATACGCAGTATTTT. Translating it yields CASSFYSGRAPGTDTQYF. The chain joins TRBV12-3 or TRBV12-4 to TRBJ2-3; 11 bases fit TRBD2. Unmatched junction bases numbered 9, after V lost 3 bases and J lost 1 base. The CDR3 spans 18 residues.

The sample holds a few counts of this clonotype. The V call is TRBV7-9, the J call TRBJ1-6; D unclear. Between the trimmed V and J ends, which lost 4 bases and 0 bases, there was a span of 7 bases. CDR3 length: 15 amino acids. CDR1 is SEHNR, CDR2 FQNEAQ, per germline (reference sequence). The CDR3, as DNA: TGTGCCAGCAGCTCAGGTGGCTCCTATAATTCACCCCTCCACTTT. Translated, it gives CASSSGGSYNSPLHF.

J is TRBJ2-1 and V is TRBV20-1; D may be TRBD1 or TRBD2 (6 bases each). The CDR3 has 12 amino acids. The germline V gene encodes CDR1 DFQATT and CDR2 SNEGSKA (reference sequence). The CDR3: CIPKGGYNEQFF. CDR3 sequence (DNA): TGCATTCCGAAGGGGGGTTACAATGAGCAGTTCTTC.

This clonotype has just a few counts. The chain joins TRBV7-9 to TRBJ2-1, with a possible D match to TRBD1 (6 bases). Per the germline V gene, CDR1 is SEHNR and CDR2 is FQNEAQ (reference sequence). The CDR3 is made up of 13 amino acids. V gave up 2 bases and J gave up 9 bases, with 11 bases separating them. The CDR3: CASSLNGGGEQFF. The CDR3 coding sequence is TGTGCCAGCAGCTTAAATGGGGGCGGTGAGCAGTTCTTC.

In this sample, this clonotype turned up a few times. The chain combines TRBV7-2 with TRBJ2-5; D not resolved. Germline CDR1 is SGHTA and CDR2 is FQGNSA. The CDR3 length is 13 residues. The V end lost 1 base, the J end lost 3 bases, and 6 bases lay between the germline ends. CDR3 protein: CASSLVTKETQYF. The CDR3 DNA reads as TGTGCCAGCAGCTTAGTAACAAAAGAGACCCAGTACTTC.

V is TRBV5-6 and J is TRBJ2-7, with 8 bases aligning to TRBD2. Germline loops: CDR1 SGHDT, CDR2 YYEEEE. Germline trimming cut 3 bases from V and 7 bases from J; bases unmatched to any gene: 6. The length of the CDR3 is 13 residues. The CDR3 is CASSSGLGWEQYF. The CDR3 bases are TGTGCCAGCAGCTCGGGACTAGGTTGGGAGCAGTACTTC.

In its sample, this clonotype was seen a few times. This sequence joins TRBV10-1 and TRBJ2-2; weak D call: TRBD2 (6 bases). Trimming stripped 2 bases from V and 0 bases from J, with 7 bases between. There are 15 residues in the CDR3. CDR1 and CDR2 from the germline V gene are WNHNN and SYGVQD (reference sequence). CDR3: CASSEAGTNTGELFF. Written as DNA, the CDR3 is TGCGCCAGCAGTGAGGCGGGAACGAACACCGGGGAGCTGTTTTTT.

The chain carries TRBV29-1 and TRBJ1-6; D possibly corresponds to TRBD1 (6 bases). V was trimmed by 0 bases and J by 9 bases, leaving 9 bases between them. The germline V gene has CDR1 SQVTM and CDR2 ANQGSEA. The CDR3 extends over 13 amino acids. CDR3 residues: CSVEEGRGSPLHF. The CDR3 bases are TGCAGCGTTGAAGAGGGCAGGGGTTCACCCCTCCACTTT.

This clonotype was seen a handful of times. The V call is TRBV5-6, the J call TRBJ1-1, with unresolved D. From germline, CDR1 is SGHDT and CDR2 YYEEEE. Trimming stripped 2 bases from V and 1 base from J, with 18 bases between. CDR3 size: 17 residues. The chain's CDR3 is CASSFLSGFVGNTEAFF. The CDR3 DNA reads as TGTGCCAGCAGCTTCTTATCGGGGTTCGTCGGGAACACTGAAGCTTTCTTT.

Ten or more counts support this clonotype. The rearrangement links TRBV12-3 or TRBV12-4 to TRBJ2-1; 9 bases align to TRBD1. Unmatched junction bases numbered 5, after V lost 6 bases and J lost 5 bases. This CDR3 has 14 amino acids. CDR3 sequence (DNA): TGTGCCAGCAGACGGACAGGGGTAAACAATGAGCAGTTCTTC. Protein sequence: CASRRTGVNNEQFF.

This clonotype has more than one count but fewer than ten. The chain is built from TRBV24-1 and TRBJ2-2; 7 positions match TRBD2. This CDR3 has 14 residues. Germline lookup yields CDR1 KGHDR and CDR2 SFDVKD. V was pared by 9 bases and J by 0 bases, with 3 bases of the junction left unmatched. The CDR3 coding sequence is TGTGCCACCCGGGAGGCAGCGAACACCGGGGAGCTGTTTTTT. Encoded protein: CATREAANTGELFF.

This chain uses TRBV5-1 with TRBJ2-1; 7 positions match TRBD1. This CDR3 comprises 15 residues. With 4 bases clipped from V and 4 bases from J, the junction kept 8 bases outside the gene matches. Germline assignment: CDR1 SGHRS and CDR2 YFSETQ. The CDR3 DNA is TGCGCCAGCAGCCTAAGACAGGGTCGGTACAATGAGCAGTTCTTC. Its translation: CASSLRQGRYNEQFF.

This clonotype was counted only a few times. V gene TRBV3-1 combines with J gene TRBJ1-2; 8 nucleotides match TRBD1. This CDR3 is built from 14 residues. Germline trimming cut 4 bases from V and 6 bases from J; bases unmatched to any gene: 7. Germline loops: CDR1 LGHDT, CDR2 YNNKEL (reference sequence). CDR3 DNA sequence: TGTGCCAGCAGCCTAGACGGACAGGGAAATGGCTACACCTTC. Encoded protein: CASSLDGQGNGYTF.

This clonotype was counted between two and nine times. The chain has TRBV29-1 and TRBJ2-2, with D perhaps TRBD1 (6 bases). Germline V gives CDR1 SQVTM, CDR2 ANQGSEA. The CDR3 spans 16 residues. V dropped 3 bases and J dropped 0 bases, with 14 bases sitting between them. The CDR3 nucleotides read TGCAGCGTTGATGTGGGGGCAGGGGCGAACACCGGGGAGCTGTTTTTT. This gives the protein CSVDVGAGANTGELFF.

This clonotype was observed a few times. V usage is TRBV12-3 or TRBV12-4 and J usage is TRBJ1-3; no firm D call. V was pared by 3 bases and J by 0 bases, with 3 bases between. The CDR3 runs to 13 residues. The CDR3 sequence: CASSFISGNTIYF. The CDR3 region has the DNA TGTGCCAGCAGTTTCATCTCTGGAAACACCATATATTTT.